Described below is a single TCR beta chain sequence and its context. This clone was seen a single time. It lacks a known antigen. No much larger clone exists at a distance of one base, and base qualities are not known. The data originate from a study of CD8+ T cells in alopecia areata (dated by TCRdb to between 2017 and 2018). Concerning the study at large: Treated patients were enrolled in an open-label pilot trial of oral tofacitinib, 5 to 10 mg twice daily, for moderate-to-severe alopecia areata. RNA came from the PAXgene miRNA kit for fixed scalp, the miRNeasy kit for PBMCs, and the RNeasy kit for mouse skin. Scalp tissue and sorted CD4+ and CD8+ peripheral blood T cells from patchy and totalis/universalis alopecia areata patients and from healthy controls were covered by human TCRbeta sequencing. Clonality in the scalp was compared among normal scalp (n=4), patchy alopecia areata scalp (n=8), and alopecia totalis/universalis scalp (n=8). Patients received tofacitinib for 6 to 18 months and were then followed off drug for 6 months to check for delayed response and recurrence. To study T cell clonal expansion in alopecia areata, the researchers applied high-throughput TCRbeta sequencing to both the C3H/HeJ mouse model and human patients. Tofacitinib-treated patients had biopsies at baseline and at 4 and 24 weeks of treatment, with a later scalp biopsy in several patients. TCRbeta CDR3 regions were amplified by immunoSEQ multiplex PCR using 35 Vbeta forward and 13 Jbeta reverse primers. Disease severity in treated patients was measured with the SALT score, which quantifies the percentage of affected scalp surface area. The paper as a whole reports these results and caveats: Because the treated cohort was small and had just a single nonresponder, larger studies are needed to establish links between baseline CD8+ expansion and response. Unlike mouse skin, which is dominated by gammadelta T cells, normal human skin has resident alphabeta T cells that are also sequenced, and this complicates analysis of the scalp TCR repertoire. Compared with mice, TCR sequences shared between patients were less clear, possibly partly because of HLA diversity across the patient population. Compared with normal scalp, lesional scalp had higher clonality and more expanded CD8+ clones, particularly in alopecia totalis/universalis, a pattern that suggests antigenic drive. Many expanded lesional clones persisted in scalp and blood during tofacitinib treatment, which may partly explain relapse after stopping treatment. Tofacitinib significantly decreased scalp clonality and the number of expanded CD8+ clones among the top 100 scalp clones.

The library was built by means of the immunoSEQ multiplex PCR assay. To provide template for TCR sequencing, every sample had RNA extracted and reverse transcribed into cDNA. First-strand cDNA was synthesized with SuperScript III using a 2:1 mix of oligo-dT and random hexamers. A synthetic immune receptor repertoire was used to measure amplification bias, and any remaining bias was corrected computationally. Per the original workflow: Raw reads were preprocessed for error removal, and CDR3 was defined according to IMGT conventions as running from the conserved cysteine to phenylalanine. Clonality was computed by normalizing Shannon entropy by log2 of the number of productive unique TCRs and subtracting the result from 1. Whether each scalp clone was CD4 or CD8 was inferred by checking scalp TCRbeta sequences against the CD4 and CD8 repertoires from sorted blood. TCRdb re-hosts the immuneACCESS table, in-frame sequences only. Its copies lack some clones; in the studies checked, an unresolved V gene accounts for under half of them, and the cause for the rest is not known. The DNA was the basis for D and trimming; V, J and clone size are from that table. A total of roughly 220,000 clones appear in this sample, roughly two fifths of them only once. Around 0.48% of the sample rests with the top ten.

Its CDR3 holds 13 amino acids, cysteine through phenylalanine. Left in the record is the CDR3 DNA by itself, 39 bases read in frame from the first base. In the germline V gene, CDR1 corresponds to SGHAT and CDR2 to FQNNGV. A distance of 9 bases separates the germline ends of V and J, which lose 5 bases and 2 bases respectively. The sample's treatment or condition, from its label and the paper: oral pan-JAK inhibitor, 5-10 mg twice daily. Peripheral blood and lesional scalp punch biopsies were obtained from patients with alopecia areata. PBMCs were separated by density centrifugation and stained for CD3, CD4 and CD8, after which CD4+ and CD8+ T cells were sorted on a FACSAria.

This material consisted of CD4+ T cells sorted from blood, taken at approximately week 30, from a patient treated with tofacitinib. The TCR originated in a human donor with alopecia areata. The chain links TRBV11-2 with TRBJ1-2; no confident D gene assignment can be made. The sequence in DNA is TGTGCCAGCAGCCGAGTGGGCAACTATGGCTACACCTTC. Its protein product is CASSRVGNYGYTF.